The 3 T cell receptor beta chains presented below share a single source sample, sequenced in a study of T-cell reconstitution after alpha-beta-depleted transplantation in children. The TCRbeta library was prepared with unique molecular identifiers. TCRdb used MiXCR to reprocess the PCR reads, holding one entry per CDR3 protein. The sample has 540,000 or so distinct CDR3 sequences; under 25% are singletons. The sample here was PBMCs, mostly from graft donor cells, taken 360 days after TCRalphabeta/CD19-depleted stem cell transplant. These receptors were taken from a boy less than two years old who had a stem cell transplant for acute myeloid leukemia, so the T cells may come from the graft donor.

This clonotype showed up many times. The chain has TRBV11-2 and TRBJ1-6; 8 nucleotides match TRBD1. The CDR3 is made up of 14 amino acids. Germline CDR1 and CDR2: SGHAT and FQNNGV. Trimming removed 5 bases from V and 6 bases from J; junction bases left unmatched: 3. Written as DNA, the CDR3 is TGTGCCAGCAGCGCACAGGGGGGTAATTCACCCCTCCACTTT. Its translation is CASSAQGGNSPLHF.

The chain uses TRBV6-5 and TRBJ1-1; no reliable D call. Deletions cut 2 bases from V and 8 bases from J, with 15 bases between. The CDR3 consists of 14 residues. Germline V gene sequence: CDR1 MNHEY, CDR2 SVGAGI. The CDR3 is CASSYEGGGSEAFF. The CDR3 DNA is TGTGCCAGCAGTTACGAGGGCGGAGGAAGCGAAGCTTTCTTT.

This sequence joins TRBV21-1 and TRBJ2-3; TRBD1 was called by the table and not checked on the DNA. TRBV21-1 is shown as a pseudogene. This CDR3 spans 19 amino acids. This CDR3 reads CASTKLNTKKWQGRDTQYF. The CDR3 coding sequence is TGTGCCAGCACCAAACTCAATACGAAGAAATGGCAGGGGCGTGATACGCAGTATTTT.